This TCR beta chain came from a study of blood T cell repertoires in COVID-19. Generated by immunoSEQ multiplex PCR, the TCRdb table keeps only in-frame clones and is missing some. Of 99,000 or so clones listed, roughly 82% are singletons. The J segment lost 3 bases and the V segment lost 4 bases, leaving 8 bases of the junction unmatched. The germline CDR1 and CDR2 sequences are SGDLS and YYNGEE. CDR3 size: 15 residues. This sequence was found in a man between 60 and 75 years old with acute or convalescent COVID-19. The sequencing sample was made of peripheral blood. The gene calls are TRBV9 and TRBJ2-7; 9 bases align to TRBD1. Here the CDR3 DNA reads TGTGCCAGCAGCCCGCTCGGGACAGGGAGCTACGAGCAGTACTTC. Its translation is CASSPLGTGSYEQYF.